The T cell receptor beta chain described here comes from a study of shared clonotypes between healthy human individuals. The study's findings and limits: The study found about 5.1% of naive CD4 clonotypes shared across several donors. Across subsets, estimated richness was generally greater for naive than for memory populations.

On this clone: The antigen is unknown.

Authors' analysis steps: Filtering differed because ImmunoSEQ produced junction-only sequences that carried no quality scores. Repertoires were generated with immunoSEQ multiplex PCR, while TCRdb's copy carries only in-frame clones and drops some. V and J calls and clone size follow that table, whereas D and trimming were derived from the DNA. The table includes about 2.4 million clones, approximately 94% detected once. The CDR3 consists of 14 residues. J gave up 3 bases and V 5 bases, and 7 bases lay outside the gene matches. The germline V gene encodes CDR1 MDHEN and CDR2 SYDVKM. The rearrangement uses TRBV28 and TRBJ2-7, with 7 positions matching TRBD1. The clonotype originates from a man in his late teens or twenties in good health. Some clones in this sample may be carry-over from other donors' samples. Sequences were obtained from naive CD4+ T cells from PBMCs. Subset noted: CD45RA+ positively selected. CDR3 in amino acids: CASSALGGFYEQYF. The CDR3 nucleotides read TGTGCCAGCAGTGCACTAGGGGGCTTCTACGAGCAGTACTTC.